The 20 T cell receptor beta chains below come from one sample, sequenced in a study of beta chain features in type 1 diabetes. The investigators reverse transcribed all of the isolated RNA, so they sequenced expressed TCRB transcripts. The repertoire was sequenced with immunoSEQ multiplex PCR; TCRdb's copy has only in-frame clones and lacks some. The sample records around 300,000 clones, over 12% being singletons. General study results and limits: Moderate yet significant TCRB CDR3 shortening was seen in Type 1 diabetes patients in all four CD4+ subsets.

For these TCRs, the target antigens are not known. The material sequenced was naive CD4+ T cells from blood. These receptors were obtained from a young man with type 1 diabetes.

J is TRBJ2-1 and V is TRBV28, with 14 positions matching TRBD2. The ends lost 4 bases at V and 12 bases at J; junction bases unmatched: 5. This CDR3 spans 14 amino acids. Germline V lookup: CDR1 MDHEN, CDR2 SYDVKM. Here the CDR3 reads CASSSGGLAGAQFF. CDR3 sequence (DNA): TGTGCCAGCAGTTCCGGGGGACTAGCGGGAGCGCAGTTCTTC. The full variable domain, completed using reference TRBV28 and TRBJ2-1, is DVKVTQSSRYLVKRTGEKVFLECVQDMDHENMFWYRQDPGLGLRLIYFSYDVKMKEKGDIPEGYSVSREKKERFSLILESASTNQTSMYLCASSSGGLAGAQFFGPGTRLTVL.

The rearrangement links TRBV6-5 to TRBJ2-6, with TRBD1 as a possible D gene (6 bases). Looked up from germline, CDR1 is MNHEY and CDR2 is SVGAGI. V dropped 6 bases and J dropped 1 base, with 10 bases sitting between them. This CDR3 spans 15 amino acids. The DNA of the CDR3 is TGTGCCAGCAGCCGAAGGGGGTCTGGGGCCAACGTCCTGACTTTC. Residues: CASSRRGSGANVLTF.

This clone was seen only a few times. The V gene is TRBV4-3, the J gene TRBJ2-3; 14 bases line up with TRBD2. This CDR3 is built from 17 residues. Trimming cost V 4 bases and J 6 bases; bases outside gene matches: 9. Germline-derived CDR1 and CDR2 are LGHNA and YSLEER. Written as DNA, the CDR3 is TGCGCCAGCAGCCCACGGACTAGCGGGGGGAGGGGGGATACGCAGTATTTT. As protein: CASSPRTSGGRGDTQYF.

In its sample, this clone was seen a few times. The chain is built from TRBV29-1 and TRBJ2-3, with no clear D. The length of the CDR3 is 12 residues. The ends were cut back, 1 base at V and 5 bases at J, with 7 bases in the middle. Germline V lookup: CDR1 SQVTM, CDR2 ANQGSEA. The CDR3 bases are TGCAGCGTTGAAGTACTGAGAGATACGCAGTATTTT. Amino acids: CSVEVLRDTQYF.

A few counts support this clone. The rearrangement uses TRBV7-2 and TRBJ2-7, with D unclear. In germline, CDR1 is SGHTA, CDR2 FQGNSA. There are 12 residues in the CDR3. V was cut by 5 bases and J by 2 bases, with 7 bases left in between. DNA for the CDR3: TGTGCCAGCAGCCTTACAGCCTACGAGCAGTACTTC. It specifies CASSLTAYEQYF.

The CDR3 sequence: CASSPGTSGFFTGELFF. The CDR3, as DNA: TGTGCCAGCAGCCCAGGGACTAGCGGGTTCTTCACCGGGGAGCTGTTTTTT. The chain links TRBV9 to TRBJ2-2, with 12 bases fitting TRBD2. V shed 4 bases and J 4 bases; nucleotides not matched to a gene: 8. In germline, CDR1 is SGDLS, CDR2 YYNGEE. The CDR3 runs 17 residues.

This clone has just a few counts. The V call is TRBV5-1, the J call TRBJ1-1; 8 positions match TRBD1. Germline-derived CDR1 and CDR2 are SGHRS and YFSETQ. There are 14 residues in the CDR3. V trimming: 4 bases; J trimming: 5 bases; junction bases outside the gene matches: 7. Here the CDR3 reads CASSPGTGATEAFF. The CDR3 nucleotides are TGCGCCAGCAGCCCCGGGACAGGTGCTACTGAAGCTTTCTTT.

This clone was seen a handful of times. The chain employs TRBV23-1 and TRBJ1-1; possibly TRBD1 for D (5 bases). TRBV23-1 qualifies as an ORF whose function is uncertain. Trimming took off 4 bases at V and 4 bases at J, with 16 bases between the two ends. There are 15 residues in the CDR3. The CDR3 reads CASSPIATGGTEAFF. CDR3 coding DNA: TGCGCCAGCAGTCCTATAGCGACGGGGGGCACTGAAGCTTTCTTT.

This clone was seen a few times. This sequence joins TRBV30 and TRBJ2-7; unclear D gene. The V end lost 2 bases, the J end lost 2 bases, and 4 bases lay between the germline ends. The CDR3 has 11 residues. Germline V gene data show CDR1 as GTSNPN and CDR2 as SVGIG (reference sequence). CDR3 DNA sequence: TGTGCCTGGAGTCAGACCTACGAGCAGTACTTC. It yields the protein CAWSQTYEQYF. Using reference TRBV30 and TRBJ2-7 for the parts outside the CDR3, the full variable domain is SQTIHQWPATLVQPVGSPLSLECTVEGTSNPNLYWYRQAAGRGLQLLFYSVGIGQISSEVPQNLSASRPQDRQFILSSKKLLLSDSGFYLCAWSQTYEQYFGPGTRLTVT.

This clone was counted a few times. In DNA form, the CDR3 reads TGTGCCAGCAGCTTATATGAGGGAACGAGGGAGCAGTACTTC. Translation gives CASSLYEGTREQYF. This chain links TRBV11-2 with TRBJ2-7, with D possibly matching TRBD2 (5 bases). Germline V gives CDR1 SGHAT, CDR2 FQNNGV. The CDR3 has 14 amino acids. Between the trimmed V and J ends, which lost 2 bases and 7 bases, there was a span of 15 bases. Supplemented by reference TRBV11-2 and TRBJ2-7, the full variable domain reads EAGVAQSPRYKIIEKRQSVAFWCNPISGHATLYWYQQILGQGPKLLIQFQNNGVVDDSQLPKDRFSAERLKGVDSTLKIQPAKLEDSAVYLCASSLYEGTREQYFGPGTRLTVT.

This chain uses TRBV4-1 with TRBJ2-7; D unresolved. Trimming cost V 3 bases and J 6 bases, with 9 bases left between them. Germline CDR1 is MGHRA and CDR2 is YSYEKL. This CDR3 contains 12 residues. The CDR3 sequence: CASSQKLGEQYF. CDR3 DNA sequence: TGCGCCAGCAGCCAGAAACTCGGCGAGCAGTACTTC.

This chain links TRBV5-4 with TRBJ2-1; a weak D match, TRBD2 (6 bases). Germline loops: CDR1 SGHNT, CDR2 YYREEE (reference sequence). Deletions cut 3 bases from V and 5 bases from J, with 18 bases between. CDR3 length: 16 amino acids. The CDR3 reads CASSSVGRGGNNEQFF. The CDR3 coding sequence is TGTGCCAGCAGCTCGGTTGGGCGGGGCGGTAACAATGAGCAGTTCTTC.

The V gene is TRBV29-1, the J gene TRBJ1-4, with a weak D call TRBD1 (5 bases). V lost 7 bases to trimming and J lost 8 bases, with 14 bases between them. The CDR3 is 12 amino acids. Germline CDR1 is SQVTM and CDR2 is ANQGSEA. CDR3 loop: CSATQGEEKLFF. The CDR3, as DNA: TGCAGCGCGACTCAGGGTGAGGAAAAACTGTTTTTT.

The chain has TRBV5-1 and TRBJ1-2, with D uncertain. CDR3 length equals 13 residues. CDR1 is SGHRS and CDR2 is YFSETQ in the germline V gene. V gave up 0 bases and J gave up 4 bases, with 7 bases separating them. In nucleotides, the CDR3 is TGCGCCAGCAGCTTGGCCGCGGGCTATGGCTACACCTTC. Its translation: CASSLAAGYGYTF.

This clone was detected only a few times. The V gene is TRBV18, the J gene TRBJ2-5; TRBD2 agrees at 8 bases. V lost 5 bases to trimming and J lost 2 bases; unmatched junction nucleotides: 7. The germline CDR1 and CDR2 sequences are KGHSH and LQKENI. CDR3 length: 15 amino acids. This CDR3 is CASSLMAGGQETQYF. In nucleotides, the CDR3 is TGTGCCAGCTCATTAATGGCGGGAGGTCAAGAGACCCAGTACTTC.

The rearrangement links TRBV28 to TRBJ2-7; 8 bases agree with TRBD2. V shed 6 bases, J shed 2 bases, and the junction held 9 bases outside the gene matches. Germline V gene sequence: CDR1 MDHEN, CDR2 SYDVKM. The CDR3 is made up of 15 amino acids. The CDR3 bases are TGTGCCAGCAGGACCCGGAGCGGGAGCACCTACGAGCAGTACTTC. Encoded protein: CASRTRSGSTYEQYF.

This clone was picked up a small number of times. The rearrangement uses TRBV9 and TRBJ2-3, with 8 bases matching TRBD2. V was pared by 1 base and J by 2 bases, with 3 bases of the junction left unmatched. This CDR3 contains 15 residues. Germline CDR1 SGDLS, CDR2 YYNGEE. CDR3 bases: TGTGCCAGCAGCGTATTTAGCGGGGCCACAGATACGCAGTATTTT. Translation: CASSVFSGATDTQYF.

This clone was seen a handful of times. The V and J genes are TRBV28 and TRBJ1-5, with 8 nucleotides matching TRBD1. The germline gives CDR1 MDHEN, CDR2 SYDVKM. The J segment lost 4 bases and the V segment lost 6 bases, leaving 2 bases of the junction unmatched. The CDR3 runs to 13 residues. The CDR3 DNA reads as TGTGCCAGCAGACACAGGGGGAATCAGCCCCAGCATTTT. This translates into CASRHRGNQPQHF.

The V and J genes are TRBV27 and TRBJ2-7; the match to TRBD1 covers 9 bases. Trimming cost V 2 bases and J 5 bases; bases outside gene matches: 4. Germline V gene data show CDR1 as MNHEY and CDR2 as SMNVEV (reference sequence). The CDR3 is 14 residues long. The CDR3 protein is CASSLVGQGHEQYF. The CDR3 DNA reads TGTGCCAGCAGTTTAGTGGGACAGGGACACGAGCAGTACTTC.

This clone was seen a handful of times. The gene calls are TRBV28 and TRBJ2-5, with 8 bases lining up with TRBD1. V lost 2 bases and J lost 5; bases outside the gene matches: 7. The length of the CDR3 is 15 residues. Germline values: CDR1 MDHEN, CDR2 SYDVKM. CDR3 residues: CASSLQTGVGETQYF. The CDR3 nucleotides read TGTGCCAGCAGTTTACAGACAGGGGTTGGGGAGACCCAGTACTTC.